This T cell receptor (beta chain) was profiled in a study of blood T cells in healthy people across ages (dated by TCRdb to 2014 to 2015). About the full investigation: In model experiments, template switching captured roughly one uniquely barcoded TCR beta cDNA molecule for every two T cells. The study measured age-related changes in TCR beta repertoire diversity using deep sequencing normalized with unique cDNA molecular identifiers. The donors were split into four age groups: young (average 16 years), middle-aged (about 40), aged (approximately 59) and long-lived (about 82). Two additional independent replicas of 1 million unique cDNA reads from the same blood draw were analyzed for two donors (one aged 18 to 30 and one aged 80 or older).

Libraries were built with 5' RACE. TCRdb shows the sequencer as Illumina HiSeq 2500. A second PCR of about 6 to 12 cycles was run with a J-beta primer mix and a sample-barcoded 5' primer. A template-switch 5' adaptor carrying 12 random nucleotides introduced a unique molecular identifier onto each TCR beta cDNA molecule. At least 3 million CDR3-containing paired-end reads were obtained from each sample. First-strand cDNA was synthesized from all RNA with the Mint cDNA synthesis kit, primed by a TRBC-specific oligonucleotide. All cDNA was treated with uracil-DNA glycosylase and then went through a first 18-cycle PCR with the universal primers M1SS and BC2_uni_R. The authors processed their data as follows. Normalization of each sample was performed by random selection of 1 million high-quality reads, each carrying a distinct molecular identifier. Reads with shared molecular identifiers were discarded instead of being binned into consensus sequences. MiTCR, set to a Q25 quality threshold and the strictest error-elimination algorithm, was used for CDR3 identification, clonotype clustering and error correction. Lower-bound total TCR beta diversity was estimated with a nonparametric unseen species model using Euler transformation. Using fastp trimming at Q25 and MiXCR clonotype assembly, TCRdb reanalyzed the public sequencing data and kept in-frame beta chains. Every distinct CDR3 protein forms one entry, paired with its most common genes and DNA. TCRdb, not the original authors, processed these V and J calls. In all, the sample holds approximately 780,000 distinct CDR3 sequences, and 20% to 30% of those were seen once. The biggest ten clones account for around 3% of the sample.

To note about this clonotype: What antigen it recognizes has not been identified. No much larger clone is present one base from it, and per-base qualities are unavailable.

The paper's findings and limits, for the study overall: The percentage of naive T cells measured by flow cytometry correlated strongly with observed TCR beta diversity. Because profiling used bulk unsorted PBMCs, naive and antigen-experienced compartments could not be compared conclusively. As age increased, observed TCR beta diversity per million T cells dropped in a roughly linear way, and a significant reduction was already evident by age 40. Estimates of total diversity based on one million sequenced T cells were regarded as lower bounds and as underestimates. The CMV infection status of donors was not known, potentially confounding age-related changes in expanded clonotypes. Compared with the aged group, the long-lived group had more naive CD4+ T cells, fewer expanded clones and increased TCR diversity, suggesting age selection.

Including the terminal cysteine and phenylalanine, the CDR3 comprises 16 residues. Only CDR3 DNA is held: 48 bases, read in frame from base 1. Relative to germline, V is missing 8 bases and J is missing 1 base, with 9 bases of the junction outside any gene match. Reading the germline V gene gives CDR1 SQVTM and CDR2 ANQGSEA. Systemically healthy Caucasian individuals from Russia, 39 in total and aged about 6 to 90 years, were included as donors. Around 9.9 milliliters of peripheral blood were collected from each donor into EDTA-treated Vacutainer tubes. Ficoll-Paque density-gradient centrifugation was used to isolate PBMCs, with at least 6.5 million per sample. Total RNA was extracted from PBMCs with Trizol reagent, with at least 6 micrograms obtained per sample. For every donor, flow cytometry on a PBMC aliquot measured the percentage of naive CD45RAhigh/CD27high T cells. Separately, the same data were catalogued under a study of T cells of mothers and their children. The second source states: Nine systemically healthy Caucasian individuals served as donors, namely three mothers together with their six children. cDNA synthesis consumed the entire amount of extracted RNA, loaded at about 1.5 ug RNA in each 15 ul reaction. In the second PCR, sample barcodes and 2-4 random nucleotides were introduced via the M1S primer. Over 8 million TCR beta CDR3 reads came from each mother, compared with several million reads from each child. TCR recombination output is similarly shaped by thymic selection in related and unrelated pairs, with a minor effect exerted by inherited differences. Normalized repertoire overlap in related mother-child pairs was always slightly higher than in unrelated mother-child pairs, but the difference was never significant. With a sensitivity of about 100 clones per million clonotypes, no persistent microchimeric T cell clones were detected. To look for features that set related mother-child pairs apart from unrelated individuals, the researchers ran deep NGS to compare the TCR beta repertoires of mothers and children. The mean age was 40 +/- 4 years for the mothers and about 10 +/- 4 years for the children. Libraries were sequenced on Illumina HiSeq 2000 with 100+100 nt paired-end reads after adapter ligation with NEBNext reagents. Mother and child libraries were prepared a month apart and sequenced in separate runs to prevent cross-contamination. Between roughly 500,000 and 2,000,000 distinct TCR beta clonotypes were identified per donor. Naive TCR beta clonotypes were estimated from low-frequency clonotypes matched to each donor's FACS-determined naive share, without sorting.

Sequenced: blood. This receptor was identified in a boy younger than 18 in good health. The sequence links TRBV29-1 to TRBJ2-5, with 14 bases aligning to TRBD2. CDR3 loop: CSTVRGTSGGQETQYF. The nucleotide sequence reads as follows: TGCAGCACTGTGCGGGGGACTAGCGGGGGCCAAGAGACCCAGTACTTC.